These 20 T cell receptor beta chains came from one sample sequenced in a study of Ad26.COV2.S vaccination and SARS-CoV-2 variants. Regarding treatment: about 20 received Ad26.COV2.S at low or high dose, single or two shots; five or six received placebo; per-sample allocation not given. The samples were gathered on day 63 after the first injection of vaccine or placebo. Repertoires were generated with immunoSEQ multiplex PCR, while TCRdb's copy carries only in-frame clones and drops some. The data contain about 350,000 clones, about 86% of them singletons. Material: peripheral blood, obtained in a trial of Ad26.COV2.S vaccine versus placebo. These TCRs come from a person between 18 and 65 years old who received the Ad26.COV2.S COVID-19 vaccine or a placebo.

The chain employs TRBV19 and TRBJ1-5; D is ambiguous. Germline V gives CDR1 LNHDA, CDR2 SQIVND (reference sequence). The V and J ends lost 2 bases and 5 bases respectively, with 7 bases between them. The CDR3 is 13 residues long. DNA of the CDR3: TGTGCCAGTAGTATATGGGGAGATCAGCCCCAGCATTTT. Protein: CASSIWGDQPQHF.

This clone was picked up one time. V and J are TRBV27 and TRBJ2-1, with D perhaps TRBD2 (7 bases). CDR3 length equals 17 residues. The V and J ends lost 5 bases and 8 bases respectively, with 25 bases between them. Looked up from germline, CDR1 is MNHEY and CDR2 is SMNVEV (reference sequence). Here the CDR3 DNA reads TGTGCCAGCAGTAGAAATTGGGGGGGCGATTGGCCTCATGAGCAGTTCTTC. Protein sequence: CASSRNWGGDWPHEQFF.

The CDR3 is CASSLLRQETQYF. For the CDR3, the DNA is TGTGCCAGCAGTCTTCTGCGTCAAGAGACCCAGTACTTC. The chain uses TRBV6-5 and TRBJ2-5; no firm D call. This CDR3 comprises 13 residues. V was pared by 5 bases and J by 2 bases, with 9 bases between. CDR1 is MNHEY, CDR2 SVGAGI, per germline.

J is TRBJ2-4 and V is TRBV12-3 or TRBV12-4; the D is unclear. V was shortened by 3 bases and J by 8 bases, with 5 bases between the two germline ends. This CDR3 is 11 amino acids long. The CDR3 reads CASSFSYIQYF. For the CDR3, the DNA is TGTGCCAGCAGTTTCTCGTACATTCAGTACTTC.

Only a few counts were recorded for this clone. The chain has TRBV5-8 and TRBJ1-5; maybe TRBD1 (5 bases). V gave up 0 bases and J gave up 9 bases, with 13 bases separating them. CDR1 and CDR2 from the germline V gene are SGHTS and YDEGEE. The CDR3 has 14 amino acids. The CDR3 protein is CASSLGGGAGPQHF. Here the CDR3 DNA reads TGTGCCAGCAGCTTGGGCGGAGGGGCCGGGCCCCAGCATTTT.

The chain uses TRBV6-2 or TRBV6-3 and TRBJ2-5, with 7 bases lining up with TRBD1. The CDR3 covers 14 residues. Losses at the gene ends were 5 bases for V and 5 bases for J; bases not matched to a gene: 8. Per germline, CDR1 MNHEY and CDR2 SVGEGT. CDR3 protein: CASSPLGQPETQYF. The CDR3 nucleotides are TGTGCCAGCAGTCCCCTGGGACAGCCGGAGACCCAGTACTTC.

This rearrangement joins TRBV3-1 (or the pseudogene TRBV3-2) to TRBJ2-5; D is uncertain. Germline CDR1 reads LGHDT; CDR2 reads YNNKEL (reference sequence). The CDR3 loop spans 14 amino acids. V gave up 3 bases and J gave up 0 bases, with 8 bases separating them. Here the CDR3 DNA reads TGTGCCAGCAGCCACCACAGAGACCAAGAGACCCAGTACTTC. This codes for CASSHHRDQETQYF.

This clone was detected a few times. The chain joins TRBV11-2 to TRBJ1-1; D remains ambiguous. The CDR3 totals 15 residues. CDR1 and CDR2 (germline): SGHAT, FQNNGV. Trimming took 0 bases from V and 6 from J, leaving 14 bases between them. The CDR3 DNA reads TGTGCCAGCAGCTTAGAGCCCGGGGTGGTCGCTGAAGCTTTCTTT. It yields the protein CASSLEPGVVAEAFF.

The rearrangement uses TRBV5-4 and TRBJ1-4; D may be TRBD1 (6 bases). The V and J ends lost 2 bases and 7 bases respectively, with 18 bases between them. Germline lookup yields CDR1 SGHNT and CDR2 YYREEE (reference sequence). This CDR3 spans 16 amino acids. CDR3 in amino acids: CASSFPHRVFSEKLFF. CDR3 coding DNA: TGTGCCAGCAGCTTCCCTCACAGGGTATTTTCTGAAAAACTGTTTTTT.

The chain recombines TRBV2 with TRBJ2-2; D is uncertain. CDR3 length equals 14 residues. Trimming left V 7 bases short and J 2 bases short, with 11 bases between. Germline V gives CDR1 SNHLY, CDR2 FYNNEI. In DNA, the CDR3 is TGTGCCAGCAACCCCTTGGGCAACACCGGGGAGCTGTTTTTT. Its translation: CASNPLGNTGELFF.

CDR3: CASSKGRLGDTQYF. CDR3 nucleotide sequence: TGTGCCAGCAGCAAAGGCAGATTGGGAGATACGCAGTATTTT. The chain employs TRBV21-1 and TRBJ2-3. TRBV21-1 is assigned pseudogene status. The CDR3 is 14 amino acids.

The gene calls are TRBV5-1 and TRBJ1-4, with TRBD1 matching 10 bases. Germline values: CDR1 SGHRS, CDR2 YFSETQ. CDR3 length: 15 amino acids. The V gene end was trimmed by 4 bases and the J gene end by 7 bases; junction bases not matched to a gene: 7. In DNA form, the CDR3 reads TGCGCCAGCAGCGTCTCCGGGACAGGGGTTGAAAAACTGTTTTTT. Translating gives CASSVSGTGVEKLFF.

This clone has just a few counts. The chain has TRBV5-6 and TRBJ1-5; TRBD1 is a possible D gene (5 bases). There are 14 residues in the CDR3. CDR1 is SGHDT and CDR2 is YYEEEE in the germline V gene. V lost 2 bases to trimming and J lost 3 bases, with 9 bases between them. The DNA for the CDR3 is TGTGCCAGCAGCTTTTACGGACACAATCAGCCCCAGCATTTT. This translates into CASSFYGHNQPQHF.

The J gene is TRBJ1-3, the V gene TRBV2; no firm D call. The germline V and J ends were trimmed by 3 bases and 3 bases, with 12 bases remaining between them. CDR1 is SNHLY and CDR2 is FYNNEI in the germline V gene. The CDR3 has 15 residues. The CDR3 spells CASSDRSASGNTIYF. CDR3 bases: TGTGCCAGCAGTGACCGGTCGGCGAGTGGAAACACCATATATTTT.

The V call is TRBV27, the J call TRBJ2-7; TRBD2 agrees at 12 bases. The junction had 3 bases not matched to a gene; V was cut back by 4 bases and J by 11 bases. From germline, CDR1 is MNHEY and CDR2 SMNVEV (reference sequence). The CDR3 loop spans 12 amino acids. The CDR3 nucleotides read TGTGCCAGCAGTTCGACTAGCGGGAGAGAGTACTTC. Translation: CASSSTSGREYF.

The genes are TRBV6-5 and TRBJ1-4, with TRBD1 identical over 9 bases. Germline lookup yields CDR1 MNHEY and CDR2 SVGAGI. V was pared by 9 bases and J by 6 bases, with 8 bases of the junction left unmatched. The CDR3 spans 14 residues. CDR3 amino acids: CASHLDRGDEKLFF. The DNA of the CDR3 is TGTGCCAGTCACCTGGACAGGGGTGATGAAAAACTGTTTTTT.

This sequence joins TRBV4-1 and TRBJ2-5, with unresolved D. Per germline, CDR1 MGHRA and CDR2 YSYEKL. Trimming pared 2 bases from V and 2 bases from J, leaving 15 bases between. The CDR3 sequence is 16 residues long. The CDR3 DNA reads as TGCGCCAGCAGCCAACAGTCTACTCGTGGGCAAGAGACCCAGTACTTC. This translates into CASSQQSTRGQETQYF.

This clone occurred a few times. The V call is TRBV5-5, the J call TRBJ1-1, with D unresolved. Germline loops: CDR1 SGHKS, CDR2 YYEKEE (reference sequence). The CDR3 extends over 15 amino acids. The V and J ends lost 0 bases and 0 bases respectively, with 9 bases between them. The CDR3 is CASSLDTLLNTEAFF. The CDR3 bases are TGTGCCAGCAGCTTGGATACACTGTTGAACACTGAAGCTTTCTTT.

This clone came up once. This chain links TRBV3-1 (or the pseudogene TRBV3-2) with TRBJ1-4; D gene unclear. This CDR3 region has 15 residues. Per the germline V gene, CDR1 is LGHDT and CDR2 is YNNKEL (reference sequence). V gave up 2 bases and J gave up 5 bases, with 12 bases separating them. In DNA, the CDR3 is TGTGCCAGCAGCCAATCGGTAGGGCCCAATGAAAAACTGTTTTTT. Translating gives CASSQSVGPNEKLFF.

This chain connects TRBV6-2 or TRBV6-3 to TRBJ1-3, with TRBD1 as a possible D gene (5 bases). The V gene lost 5 bases and the J gene lost 4 bases, with 18 bases spanning the gap. This CDR3 comprises 16 residues. Germline loops: CDR1 MNHEY, CDR2 SVGEGT. This CDR3 is CASSDGQISSGNTIYF. CDR3 sequence (DNA): TGTGCCAGCAGTGACGGACAAATAAGTTCCGGAAACACCATATATTTT.